One sample yielded the 25 T cell receptor beta chains listed below, sequenced in a study of cytomegalovirus exposure and HLA in healthy donors. The PCR used 60 Vbeta and 13 Jbeta primers. Clones were sequenced by immunoSEQ multiplex PCR, and TCRdb holds only the in-frame ones, with some missing. The data hold about 140,000 clones, with roughly 79% observed a single time. The material sequenced was PBMCs. Source of these receptors: a male donor in good health and CMV-seronegative.

The genes are TRBV7-9 and TRBJ2-7, with TRBD1 matching over 9 bases. This CDR3 comprises 15 residues. The V segment lost 5 bases and the J segment 2 bases; nucleotides outside the gene matches: 7. Germline lookup yields CDR1 SEHNR and CDR2 FQNEAQ (reference sequence). The CDR3 coding sequence is TGTGCCAGCAGCGACCGGACAGGGGCAACCTACGAGCAGTACTTC. It codes for CASSDRTGATYEQYF.

This clone has just one count. This chain links TRBV5-8 with TRBJ1-1; D is perhaps TRBD1 (6 bases). Germline V gene data show CDR1 as SGHTS and CDR2 as YDEGEE. The CDR3 runs 14 residues. Trimming removed 1 base from V and 0 bases from J, with 7 bases in between. The CDR3 sequence is CASSLTGLNTEAFF. The CDR3 bases are TGTGCCAGCAGCTTGACAGGGCTGAACACTGAAGCTTTCTTT.

The chain employs TRBV30 and TRBJ2-3; 9 bases are a match to TRBD2. Trimming at V came to 3 bases and at J to 2 bases, leaving 9 bases not matched to a gene. Germline V gene sequence: CDR1 GTSNPN, CDR2 SVGIG (reference sequence). The CDR3 spans 16 residues. The CDR3 reads CAWRTLTSGATDTQYF. DNA for the CDR3: TGTGCCTGGAGAACCTTGACTAGCGGAGCCACAGATACGCAGTATTTT.

This chain's CDR3 is CAISESVGGGPETQYF. The DNA of the CDR3 is TGTGCCATCAGTGAGTCGGTTGGCGGGGGACCCGAGACCCAGTACTTC. This sequence joins TRBV10-3 and TRBJ2-5; the match to TRBD2 covers 7 bases. The V gene's germline CDR1 is ENHRY and CDR2 SYGVKD. The V and J ends lost 0 bases and 5 bases, in that order; junction bases with no gene match: 9. The CDR3 has 16 amino acids.

The chain employs TRBV29-1 and TRBJ1-1, with 8 bases matching TRBD1. Germline values: CDR1 SQVTM, CDR2 ANQGSEA. The length of the CDR3 is 12 residues. The V and J ends lost 4 bases and 5 bases, in that order; junction bases with no gene match: 3. CDR3 amino acids: CSVANRGTEAFF. The CDR3 DNA is TGCAGCGTTGCGAACAGGGGGACTGAAGCTTTCTTT.

V is TRBV18 and J is TRBJ2-2; 9 bases line up with TRBD2. This CDR3 is 16 amino acids long. With 6 bases clipped from V and 5 bases from J, the junction kept 10 bases outside the gene matches. Germline values: CDR1 KGHSH, CDR2 LQKENI. As DNA, the CDR3 is TGTGCCAGCTCCTTCGCCAGCGGGGGGCTGACCGGGGAGCTGTTTTTT. Protein: CASSFASGGLTGELFF.

The rearrangement joins TRBV11-3 to TRBJ2-1; D is uncertain. In germline, CDR1 is SGHNT, CDR2 YENEEA. V lost 1 base, J lost 8 bases, and 12 bases lay in between. This CDR3 is built from 14 residues. The CDR3 DNA reads as TGTGCCAGCAGCTTAGGTGACACTCTCCATGAGCAGTTCTTC. Translating gives CASSLGDTLHEQFF. The entire variable domain, with the rest obtained from reference TRBV11-3 and TRBJ2-1, is as follows: EAGVVQSPRYKIIEKKQPVAFWCNPISGHNTLYWYLQNLGQGPELLIRYENEEAVDDSQLPKDRFSAERLKGVDSTLKIQPAELGDSAVYLCASSLGDTLHEQFFGPGTRLTVL.

This rearrangement joins TRBV9 to TRBJ2-1, with D possibly being TRBD2 (5 bases). CDR3 length: 14 residues. The V end was cut by 2 bases, the J end by 5 bases, with 11 bases between. Germline-derived CDR1 and CDR2 are SGDLS and YYNGEE. The CDR3 protein is CASSVGSGNNEQFF. The CDR3 DNA reads TGTGCCAGCAGCGTTGGGAGCGGAAACAATGAGCAGTTCTTC.

Concerning this clone itself: A junction end diverges from the germline sequence, so it may reflect a read error. The genes are TRBV7-2 and TRBJ1-1; TRBD1 might be the D (5 bases). Germline V gene sequence: CDR1 SGHTA, CDR2 FQGNSA. This CDR3 is 15 amino acids long. CDR3 bases: TGTCCCAGCAGCTTACATGCAGGGATGAACACTGAAGCTTTCTTT. Translation gives CPSSLHAGMNTEAFF.

V and J are TRBV4-3 and TRBJ2-1; 8 positions agree with TRBD2. The CDR3 totals 16 residues. The J segment lost 7 bases and the V segment lost 0 bases, leaving 8 bases of the junction unmatched. The germline V gene encodes CDR1 LGHNA and CDR2 YSLEER. CDR3: CASSQDPAGGVNEQFF. The CDR3, as DNA: TGCGCCAGCAGCCAAGATCCGGCGGGGGGAGTAAATGAGCAGTTCTTC.

The chain links TRBV4-3 to TRBJ1-1; 8 bases are shared with TRBD1. Trimming at V came to 1 base and at J to 5 bases, leaving 9 bases not matched to a gene. This CDR3 is 16 amino acids long. Germline loops: CDR1 LGHNA, CDR2 YSLEER. This CDR3 is CASSQGVRTGGTEAFF. CDR3 coding DNA: TGCGCCAGCAGCCAAGGAGTTCGAACAGGGGGAACTGAAGCTTTCTTT.

The rearrangement joins TRBV6-1 to TRBJ2-3, with D possibly matching TRBD1 (6 bases). The V end was cut by 4 bases, the J end by 0 bases, with 11 bases between. The CDR3 has 15 residues. CDR1 and CDR2 from the germline V gene are MNHNS and SASEGT. CDR3 DNA: TGTGCCAGCAGTGTAAGGACAGTAAGCACAGATACGCAGTATTTT. Its translation: CASSVRTVSTDTQYF.

The chain employs TRBV27 and TRBJ2-1; TRBD1 might be the D (5 bases). Germline CDR1 and CDR2: MNHEY and SMNVEV (reference sequence). This CDR3 contains 11 residues. With 6 bases removed from V and 9 bases from J, the gap between germline ends came to 9 bases. CDR3 loop: CASRQGPEQFF. DNA of the CDR3: TGTGCCAGCAGGCAGGGCCCTGAGCAGTTCTTC.

This rearrangement joins TRBV2 to TRBJ1-2; D is ambiguous. Deletions cut 6 bases from V and 1 base from J, with 12 bases between. This CDR3 comprises 14 residues. Germline V CDR1 and CDR2: SNHLY, FYNNEI. The CDR3 loop is CASRPDRDNYGYTF. In DNA, the CDR3 is TGTGCCAGCAGGCCAGACCGGGATAACTATGGCTACACCTTC.

The J gene is TRBJ2-1, the V gene TRBV12-5; no clear D gene. The V end was cut by 2 bases, the J end by 2 bases, with 10 bases between. This CDR3 is built from 15 residues. Per germline, CDR1 LGHNT and CDR2 FRNRAP. CDR3 region: CASGLRRGAYNEQFF. CDR3 nucleotides: TGTGCTAGTGGTTTGAGACGCGGAGCCTACAATGAGCAGTTCTTC.

This chain links TRBV11-2 with TRBJ1-2; TRBD1 agrees at 7 bases. V shed 4 bases, J shed 0 bases, and the junction held 5 bases outside the gene matches. The CDR3 runs to 15 residues. Germline V lookup: CDR1 SGHAT, CDR2 FQNNGV. DNA for the CDR3: TGTGCCAGCAGCTCCAACAGGGGTACTAACTATGGCTACACCTTC. It yields the protein CASSSNRGTNYGYTF.

The chain recombines TRBV30 with TRBJ2-3, with 9 bases that match TRBD2. Germline loops: CDR1 GTSNPN, CDR2 SVGIG (reference sequence). V was clipped by 7 bases and J by 1 base; unmatched bases: 6. This CDR3 has 14 amino acids. The CDR3, as DNA: TGTGCCTCCGACTGGACTAGCGGCACAGATACGCAGTATTTT. This sequence encodes CASDWTSGTDTQYF.

The genes are TRBV6-1 and TRBJ2-1, with a tentative D call TRBD1 (5 bases). Per germline, CDR1 MNHNS and CDR2 SASEGT. The CDR3 totals 15 residues. The ends were cut back, 0 bases at V and 3 bases at J, with 9 bases in the middle. CDR3 in DNA: TGTGCCAGCAGTGAAGCGCGTGACAGCTACAATGAGCAGTTCTTC. This codes for CASSEARDSYNEQFF.

This sequence joins TRBV27 and TRBJ2-2; TRBD2 matches at 14 bases. The CDR3 is 16 residues long. The germline V gene has CDR1 MNHEY and CDR2 SMNVEV (reference sequence). Unmatched junction bases numbered 4, after V lost 4 bases and J lost 6 bases. The CDR3 DNA reads TGTGCCAGCAGTTCCGCGACTAGCGGGGGGGCCGGGGAGCTGTTTTTT. Protein: CASSSATSGGAGELFF.

The CDR3 is CASRRLAENNEQFF. Written as DNA, the CDR3 is TGCGCCAGCAGGAGACTAGCGGAGAACAATGAGCAGTTCTTC. The genes are TRBV5-1 and TRBJ2-1; 9 bases line up with TRBD2. The germline CDR1 and CDR2 sequences are SGHRS and YFSETQ. The CDR3 is 14 residues long. V trimming: 5 bases; J trimming: 5 bases; junction bases outside the gene matches: 5. The full variable domain, rest sourced from reference TRBV5-1 and TRBJ2-1, is KAGVTQTPRYLIKTRGQQVTLSCSPISGHRSVSWYQQTPGQGLQFLFEYFSETQRNKGNFPGRFSGRQFSNSRSEMNVSTLELGDSALYLCASRRLAENNEQFFGPGTRLTVL.

This clone was observed a single time. The V and J genes are TRBV4-1 and TRBJ1-1, with D possibly matching TRBD1 (5 bases). This CDR3 is 16 amino acids long. Per the germline V gene, CDR1 is MGHRA and CDR2 is YSYEKL. V lost 3 bases and J lost 10, with 24 bases in between. The CDR3 sequence is CASSQEPDSLALSAFF. The CDR3 region has the DNA TGCGCCAGCAGCCAGGAACCCGACAGTCTTGCCCTGTCAGCTTTCTTT.

This clone was recorded once. The J gene is TRBJ2-5, the V gene TRBV5-1, with TRBD1 matching over 11 bases. The CDR3 totals 17 residues. The germline V gene has CDR1 SGHRS and CDR2 YFSETQ. The ends lost 1 base at V and 5 bases at J; junction bases unmatched: 10. For the CDR3, the DNA is TGCGCCAGCAGCTTGAAGGGGAGGACAGGGGGCCGGGAGACCCAGTACTTC. Translated, it gives CASSLKGRTGGRETQYF.

Worth noting for this clone: The junction differs from germline at one of its ends, possibly a read error. The CDR3 sequence: CASSPTSGRFF. The CDR3 DNA reads TGTGCCAGCAGCCCGACTAGCGGGAGGTTCTTC. The V call is TRBV7-2, the J call TRBJ2-7; 13 bases agree with TRBD2. CDR1 SGHTA and CDR2 FQGNSA come from the germline V gene. The CDR3 is 11 residues long. Full variable domain (missing parts from reference TRBV7-2 and TRBJ2-7): GAGVSQSPSNKVTEKGKDVELRCDPISGHTALYWYRQSLGQGLEFLIYFQGNSAPDKSGLPSDRFSAERTGGSVSTLTIQRTQQEDSAVYLCASSPTSGRFFGPGTRLTVT.

This chain connects TRBV9 to TRBJ2-3, with TRBD1 identical over 8 bases. The CDR3 sequence is 14 residues long. V lost 4 bases and J lost 3; bases outside the gene matches: 4. The germline V gene encodes CDR1 SGDLS and CDR2 YYNGEE. DNA of the CDR3: TGTGCCAGCAGCCCCCGACAGGGGACAGATACGCAGTATTTT. Its protein is CASSPRQGTDTQYF.

The chain employs TRBV9 and TRBJ1-6, with TRBD1 identical over 7 bases. CDR1 and CDR2 from the germline V gene are SGDLS and YYNGEE. V lost 2 bases, J lost 3 bases, and 5 bases stayed unmatched. The CDR3 covers 16 residues. The DNA for the CDR3 is TGTGCCAGCAGCGTTAAGTGGACAGGCTATAATTCACCCCTCCACTTT. Its translation: CASSVKWTGYNSPLHF. The whole variable domain, filled in from reference TRBV9 and TRBJ1-6, reads DSGVTQTPKHLITATGQRVTLRCSPRSGDLSVYWYQQSLDQGLQFLIQYYNGEERAKGNILERFSAQQFPDLHSELNLSSLELGDSALYFCASSVKWTGYNSPLHFGNGTRLTVT.